The entry below gives a single T cell receptor beta chain sequence along with its context. This record belongs to a study of blood T cell repertoires in COVID-19. Study as a whole: Donors in the United States, Italy and Spain gave samples during acute or convalescent COVID-19. T cells, B-cell-depleted T cells, or PBMCs supplied cDNA or gDNA.

As originally analysed: Reference gene primers were amplified, and this amplification served to estimate nucleated cell counts. Some clones are missing from TCRdb's copy, which holds only in-frame ones; the method was immunoSEQ multiplex PCR. V, J and clone size are those of that table, while D and trimming were read from the DNA. The data contain approximately 96,000 clones, approximately 84% of them singletons. Per the germline V gene, CDR1 is MNHEY and CDR2 is SVGAGI. The CDR3 loop spans 15 amino acids. Trimming left V 3 bases short and J 0 bases short, with 10 bases between. The chain is built from TRBV6-5 and TRBJ2-3; the D is unclear. What was sequenced was peripheral blood. The TCR was taken from a woman of 80 years or more with acute or convalescent COVID-19. The CDR3 spells CASSYSNPSTDTQYF. DNA for the CDR3: TGTGCCAGCAGTTATTCTAACCCTAGCACAGATACGCAGTATTTT.